These 32 T cell receptor beta chains share one sample of origin, sequenced in a study of response to subunit inactivated influenza vaccine. TCRdb reanalysed the RT-PCR reads using MiXCR and keeps one entry per CDR3 protein. The data contain approximately 520,000 distinct CDR3 sequences, about 25% of them singletons. This specimen consisted of CD4+ T cells sorted from PBMCs, obtained more than 4 days after vaccination. These receptors were obtained from a man in his forties or fifties who received an inactivated influenza vaccine.

This clonotype was seen repeatedly, ten times or more. J is TRBJ2-5 and V is TRBV5-1, with D maybe TRBD1 (6 bases). Trimming pared 0 bases from V and 4 bases from J, leaving 10 bases between. This CDR3 has 14 amino acids. Germline V CDR1 and CDR2: SGHRS, YFSETQ. CDR3 amino acids: CASSLGTGRETQYF. The CDR3 nucleotides are TGCGCCAGCAGCTTGGGTACAGGGCGAGAGACCCAGTACTTC.

The chain carries TRBV29-1 and TRBJ2-3; 8 nucleotides match TRBD1. CDR1 and CDR2 from the germline V gene are SQVTM and ANQGSEA. The CDR3 has 14 residues. J gave up 3 bases and V 3 bases, and 5 bases lay outside the gene matches. CDR3 amino acids: CSVDGRGPTDTQYF. CDR3 nucleotide sequence: TGCAGCGTTGACGGCAGGGGGCCGACAGATACGCAGTATTTT.

The CDR3 region has the DNA TGTGCCAGCAGCTTCCAGGGAGGGATCACTGAAGCTTTCTTT. Translating gives CASSFQGGITEAFF. The chain couples TRBV7-2 to TRBJ1-1, with D maybe TRBD1 (5 bases). Trimming cost V 3 bases and J 4 bases, with 12 bases left between them. CDR3 length equals 14 residues. Germline CDR1 is SGHTA and CDR2 is FQGNSA.

The chain links TRBV2 to TRBJ2-5; 8 bases are a match to TRBD2. In germline, CDR1 is SNHLY, CDR2 FYNNEI. The V gene end was trimmed by 3 bases and the J gene end by 4 bases; junction bases not matched to a gene: 7. CDR3 length equals 15 residues. Here the CDR3 DNA reads TGTGCCAGCAGTGAGGGGACTAGAGTGATAGAGACCCAGTACTTC. It specifies CASSEGTRVIETQYF.

This chain uses TRBV5-1 with TRBJ2-7; D is possibly TRBD1 (6 bases). The germline V and J ends were trimmed by 3 bases and 3 bases, with 13 bases remaining between them. This CDR3 has 14 amino acids. CDR1 SGHRS and CDR2 YFSETQ come from the germline V gene. The CDR3 DNA is TGCGCCAGCAGCTCTCCGGGACAAGTCTACGAGCAGTACTTC. Its protein product is CASSSPGQVYEQYF.

This clonotype was seen only a few times. This sequence joins TRBV10-3 and TRBJ2-2, with a weak D call TRBD1 (6 bases). CDR3 length: 14 residues. The ends were cut back, 4 bases at V and 5 bases at J, with 11 bases in the middle. Per the germline V gene, CDR1 is ENHRY and CDR2 is SYGVKD. The CDR3 loop reads CAISGRGGTGELFF. The CDR3 DNA reads TGTGCCATCAGTGGCAGGGGTGGGACCGGGGAGCTGTTTTTT.

The J gene is TRBJ2-1, the V gene TRBV12-3 or TRBV12-4; tentatively, D is TRBD1 or TRBD2 (5 bases each). V lost 1 base and J 9 bases, leaving 13 bases between the germline ends. The CDR3 totals 14 residues. The CDR3 DNA is TGTGCCAGCAGTTTAGGGGGGACGGCGCGTGAGCAGTTCTTC. It is translated as CASSLGGTAREQFF.

V usage is TRBV5-1 and J usage is TRBJ2-7, with 11 bases identical to TRBD1. The V and J ends lost 4 bases and 3 bases, in that order; junction bases with no gene match: 3. Germline V gene data show CDR1 as SGHRS and CDR2 as YFSETQ. The CDR3 contains 14 residues. For the CDR3, the DNA is TGCGCCAGCAGCGGGACAGGGGGTGTCTACGAGCAGTACTTC. This codes for CASSGTGGVYEQYF.

The chain joins TRBV6-5 to TRBJ1-6; no clear D gene. The CDR3 sequence is 15 residues long. Per the germline V gene, CDR1 is MNHEY and CDR2 is SVGAGI. V was cut by 0 bases and J by 13 bases, with 16 bases left in between. CDR3 residues: CASSYSAVGVGPLHF. CDR3 in DNA: TGTGCCAGCAGTTACTCGGCTGTCGGAGTGGGTCCCCTCCACTTT.

This clonotype was counted only a few times. For the CDR3, the DNA is TGTGCCAGCAGCTCCCAGGGGACTGGGGCCAACGTCCTGACTTTC. It specifies CASSSQGTGANVLTF. This chain connects TRBV7-2 to TRBJ2-6; possible D gene TRBD1, 6 bases. This CDR3 comprises 15 residues. The V and J ends lost 4 bases and 2 bases respectively, with 9 bases between them. Germline V gives CDR1 SGHTA, CDR2 FQGNSA.

This chain links TRBV5-1 with TRBJ2-2; no definite D call. The CDR3 totals 15 residues. Per the germline V gene, CDR1 is SGHRS and CDR2 is YFSETQ. Trimming shortened V by 0 bases and J by 1 base, and 7 bases separated the two germline ends. CDR3 in amino acids: CASSLVQLNTGELFF. The CDR3 nucleotides are TGCGCCAGCAGCTTGGTCCAGTTGAACACCGGGGAGCTGTTTTTT.

In its sample, this clonotype was seen a few times. V is TRBV7-2 and J is TRBJ2-7, with 9 bases lining up with TRBD1. The CDR3 contains 14 residues. Germline lookup yields CDR1 SGHTA and CDR2 FQGNSA. J gave up 6 bases and V 5 bases, and 8 bases lay outside the gene matches. The CDR3 DNA reads as TGTGCCAGCAGCACACAGGGGGCGCTTACCGAGCAGTACTTC. This translates into CASSTQGALTEQYF.

This chain connects TRBV28 to TRBJ2-1, with 10 bases aligning to TRBD2. Germline V CDR1 and CDR2: MDHEN, SYDVKM. This CDR3 has 16 residues. Trimming at V came to 1 base and at J to 9 bases, leaving 9 bases not matched to a gene. The CDR3 DNA is TGTGCCAGCAGTTTATTCCGAGCGGGGGGGCAGGGTGAGCAGTTCTTC. Its translation: CASSLFRAGGQGEQFF.

A few counts support this clonotype. The rearrangement uses TRBV5-1 and TRBJ2-3, with TRBD1 matching 7 bases. CDR1 SGHRS and CDR2 YFSETQ come from the germline V gene. The CDR3 runs 14 residues. J was trimmed by 5 bases and V by 1 base; bases with no gene match: 4. CDR3: CASSLTGAGDTQYF. The CDR3 bases are TGCGCCAGCAGCTTGACAGGGGCGGGAGATACGCAGTATTTT.

The chain uses TRBV6-6 and TRBJ1-2, with unresolved D. Germline V lookup: CDR1 MNHNY, CDR2 SVGAGI (reference sequence). V lost 6 bases to trimming and J lost 4 bases, with 12 bases between them. This CDR3 spans 13 amino acids. CDR3 sequence (DNA): TGTGCCAGCAGAACCGACGGCCTCTATGGCTACACCTTC. Amino acids: CASRTDGLYGYTF.

The rearrangement joins TRBV5-1 to TRBJ2-5; no reliable D call. This CDR3 has 13 residues. V was cut by 5 bases and J by 2 bases, with 10 bases left in between. Germline V gives CDR1 SGHRS, CDR2 YFSETQ. This CDR3 is CASRERLQETQYF. DNA of the CDR3: TGCGCCAGCAGGGAAAGGCTACAAGAGACCCAGTACTTC.

There are a few counts of this clonotype. The chain uses TRBV12-3 or TRBV12-4 and TRBJ2-7; D might be TRBD2 (6 bases). The CDR3 consists of 15 residues. Trimming took 3 bases from V and 9 from J, leaving 21 bases between them. In nucleotides, the CDR3 is TGTGCCAGCAGTTTTAGGGACTCACCCTCCTCCGGGCAGTACTTC. Its protein is CASSFRDSPSSGQYF.

V gene TRBV7-2 combines with J gene TRBJ2-5; 14 bases agree with TRBD2. Germline assignment: CDR1 SGHTA and CDR2 FQGNSA. The CDR3 is 16 residues long. Trimming removed 5 bases from V and 5 bases from J; junction bases left unmatched: 7. The CDR3, as DNA: TGTGCCAGCAGCCCGACTAGCGGGGGGGCCTGGGAGACCCAGTACTTC. It translates to CASSPTSGGAWETQYF. Filled out from reference TRBV7-2 and TRBJ2-5, the complete variable domain reads GAGVSQSPSNKVTEKGKDVELRCDPISGHTALYWYRQSLGQGLEFLIYFQGNSAPDKSGLPSDRFSAERTGGSVSTLTIQRTQQEDSAVYLCASSPTSGGAWETQYFGPGTRLLVL.

This rearrangement joins TRBV6-1 to TRBJ1-6; D not certain. This CDR3 contains 14 residues. Deletions cut 3 bases from V and 10 bases from J, with 13 bases between. Germline V gene data show CDR1 as MNHNS and CDR2 as SASEGT. The CDR3 is CASSDSNSASPLHF. The CDR3 DNA is TGTGCCAGCAGTGATTCAAATTCGGCCTCACCCCTCCACTTT.

The chain recombines TRBV29-1 with TRBJ2-7; tentatively, D is TRBD1 or TRBD2 (5 bases each). The CDR3 length is 14 residues. V dropped 0 bases and J dropped 0 bases, with 9 bases sitting between them. CDR1 SQVTM and CDR2 ANQGSEA come from the germline V gene. This CDR3 reads CSVEEGDGSYEQYF. CDR3 in DNA: TGCAGCGTTGAAGAAGGGGACGGCTCCTACGAGCAGTACTTC.

The sample holds a few counts of this clonotype. The gene calls are TRBV6-1 and TRBJ1-2; tentative D call: TRBD1 (6 bases). The germline V gene has CDR1 MNHNS and CDR2 SASEGT. Trimming cost V 2 bases and J 7 bases, with 11 bases left between them. The CDR3 spans 13 residues. The CDR3 DNA reads as TGTGCCAGCAGTGAAAAGAACAGGGTTGGCTACACCTTC. It yields the protein CASSEKNRVGYTF.

For the CDR3, the DNA is TGTGCCAGCAGTTTTAGCGGGGGGTATCCTGAGCAGTTCTTC. It codes for CASSFSGGYPEQFF. V and J are TRBV12-3 or TRBV12-4 and TRBJ2-1, with 10 bases aligning to TRBD2. V lost 3 bases and J lost 9; bases outside the gene matches: 5. The CDR3 covers 14 residues.

This chain joins TRBV6-5 and TRBJ2-5; tentative D call: TRBD2 (6 bases). V gave up 0 bases and J gave up 4 bases, with 12 bases separating them. Per germline, CDR1 MNHEY and CDR2 SVGAGI. This CDR3 has 15 residues. The CDR3 bases are TGTGCCAGCAGTTACTCGACTGGGGGAGGAGAGACCCAGTACTTC. Translation: CASSYSTGGGETQYF.

This clonotype was counted a few times. This chain joins TRBV7-3 and TRBJ2-1, with TRBD1 matching 7 bases. CDR3 length: 14 residues. V was pared by 1 base and J by 10 bases, with 7 bases of the junction left unmatched. Germline V lookup: CDR1 SGHTA, CDR2 FQGTGA. In DNA, the CDR3 is TGTGCCAGCAGCTTAAATTCAGGGGGAACCGAGCAGTTCTTC. It yields the protein CASSLNSGGTEQFF.

This clonotype was seen a handful of times. The V and J genes are TRBV29-1 and TRBJ2-3; maybe TRBD2 (5 bases). This CDR3 is built from 13 residues. Germline V gene data show CDR1 as SQVTM and CDR2 as ANQGSEA. Deletions cut 7 bases from V and 0 bases from J, with 11 bases between. The CDR3 loop reads CSGRLASTDTQYF. The CDR3 DNA is TGCAGCGGGAGGTTAGCGAGCACAGATACGCAGTATTTT.

The gene calls are TRBV6-2 or TRBV6-3 and TRBJ2-3, with 8 positions matching TRBD2. The trim removed 4 bases at V and 2 bases at J, leaving 8 bases unmatched. Germline-derived CDR1 and CDR2 are MNHEY and SVGEGT. The CDR3 covers 16 residues. The DNA of the CDR3 is TGTGCCAGCAGTTCCAGGACTAGCTTCTCCACAGATACGCAGTATTTT. Amino acid sequence: CASSSRTSFSTDTQYF.

This clonotype occurred a few times. The chain links TRBV4-2 to TRBJ2-1; TRBD2 agrees at 10 bases. This CDR3 has 15 amino acids. J lost 7 bases, V lost 4 bases, and 7 bases had no gene match. Looked up from germline, CDR1 is LGHNA and CDR2 is YNFKEQ. The CDR3 region is CASSLEGTSVNEQFF. CDR3 DNA sequence: TGTGCCAGCAGCCTAGAAGGGACTAGCGTAAATGAGCAGTTCTTC.

V gene TRBV5-1 combines with J gene TRBJ1-1; D is unresolved. With 3 bases removed from V and 3 bases from J, the gap between germline ends came to 9 bases. The CDR3 loop spans 13 amino acids. CDR1 and CDR2 from the germline V gene are SGHRS and YFSETQ. The CDR3 bases are TGCGCCAGCAGCTCTATTCCCGACACTGAAGCTTTCTTT. Its protein product is CASSSIPDTEAFF.

The chain couples TRBV7-6 to TRBJ2-6, with 7 bases matching TRBD2. The CDR3 spans 16 residues. Germline CDR1 and CDR2: SGHVS and FNYEAQ. The V and J ends lost 1 base and 2 bases, in that order; junction bases with no gene match: 2. The CDR3, as DNA: TGTGCCAGCAGCTTAGAGGCGGGGGCTGGGGCCAACGTCCTGACTTTC. Residues: CASSLEAGAGANVLTF.

This clonotype was found a few times. This chain uses TRBV7-8 with TRBJ2-7; D not certain. The ends were cut back, 8 bases at V and 4 bases at J, with 12 bases in the middle. Germline-derived CDR1 and CDR2 are SGHVS and FQNEAQ. The CDR3 extends over 12 amino acids. The CDR3: CASGPLRYEQYF. CDR3 in DNA: TGTGCCAGCGGACCACTTCGGTACGAGCAGTACTTC.

The chain links TRBV6-5 to TRBJ2-3, with TRBD1 matching over 8 bases. The CDR3 totals 12 residues. V shed 6 bases, J shed 9 bases, and the junction held 5 bases outside the gene matches. Per the germline V gene, CDR1 is MNHEY and CDR2 is SVGAGI. CDR3 bases: TGTGCCAGCAGGTTAACAGGGGGGACGCAGTATTTT. Protein: CASRLTGGTQYF.

This chain connects TRBV7-9 to TRBJ2-2; D is unresolved. The germline CDR1 and CDR2 sequences are SEHNR and FQNEAQ (reference sequence). The CDR3 sequence is 15 residues long. Trimming took 3 bases from V and 4 from J, leaving 12 bases between them. CDR3 in amino acids: CASSLPVYRTGELFF. The CDR3 coding sequence is TGTGCCAGCAGCTTGCCGGTATATCGCACCGGGGAGCTGTTTTTT.